The T cell receptor (beta chain) under discussion was sequenced for a study of blood T cell repertoires in COVID-19. Trimming removed 0 bases at V and 0 bases at J, with 13 bases between. The CDR3 is 16 residues long. Germline assignment: CDR1 SGHNT and CDR2 YYREEE (reference sequence). The table came from immunoSEQ multiplex PCR; TCRdb's copy has only in-frame clones and leaves some out. Of hundreds of thousands of clones in the sample, approximately 90% were seen once. The source of this sequence is a man aged 35 to 55 with acute or convalescent COVID-19. The sample taken for sequencing was peripheral blood. This chain joins TRBV5-4 and TRBJ2-7, with a possible D match to TRBD2 (5 bases). CDR3 sequence: CASSLALGGSSYEQYF. CDR3 nucleotide sequence: TGTGCCAGCAGCTTGGCGCTCGGTGGGAGCTCCTACGAGCAGTACTTC.